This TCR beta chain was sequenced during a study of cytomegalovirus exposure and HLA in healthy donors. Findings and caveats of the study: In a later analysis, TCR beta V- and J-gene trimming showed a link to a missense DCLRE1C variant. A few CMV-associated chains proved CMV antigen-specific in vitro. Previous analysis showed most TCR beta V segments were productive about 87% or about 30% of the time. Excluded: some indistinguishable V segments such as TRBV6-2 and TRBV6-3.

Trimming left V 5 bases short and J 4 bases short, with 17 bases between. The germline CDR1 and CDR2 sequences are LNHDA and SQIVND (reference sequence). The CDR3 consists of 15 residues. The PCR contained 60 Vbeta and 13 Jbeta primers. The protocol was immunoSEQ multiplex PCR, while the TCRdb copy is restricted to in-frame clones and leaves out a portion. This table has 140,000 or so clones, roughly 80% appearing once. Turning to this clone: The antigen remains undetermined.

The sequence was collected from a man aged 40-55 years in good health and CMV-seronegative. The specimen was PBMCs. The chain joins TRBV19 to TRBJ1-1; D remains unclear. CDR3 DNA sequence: TGTGCCAGTAGTGACGGGGTTCTCCCTAGCACTGAAGCTTTCTTT. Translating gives CASSDGVLPSTEAFF.